This TCR beta chain was sequenced for a study of control samples from healthy donors and cancer patients (dated by TCRdb to about 2020). The sample holds a few counts of this clone. Its antigen is unknown. No qualities accompany the bases; no much larger clone lies one base away. Libraries were built with the immunoSEQ multiplex PCR assay. TCRdb holds this immuneACCESS table with in-frame rearrangements only. Some clones are missing; in checked studies, unresolved V genes explain under half, and the rest has no known cause. The sample table lists 52,000 or so clones, less than 95% of them with a count of one. In total, the top ten clones hold less than 4.5% of the sample. The germline V gene encodes CDR1 LGHNA and CDR2 YNFKEQ. The CDR3 runs 16 residues from the cysteine to the phenylalanine. Only CDR3 DNA remains: 48 bases, in frame from the first base. The V and J ends are trimmed by 1 base and 0 bases, leaving 12 bases between them.

Input material: blood. The receptor was isolated from a man under 40 in good health. The chain is assembled from TRBV4-2 and TRBJ2-5, and TRBD1 may be the D gene, going by 6 matching bases. This receptor has the CDR3 CASSQAPGANQETQYF. The DNA sequence is as follows: TGTGCCAGCAGCCAAGCCCCAGGGGCCAACCAAGAGACCCAGTACTTC.